Sequencing of this TCR beta chain was carried out in a study of CD8 T cells in ankylosing spondylitis. General observations from the study: Peripheral blood held disease-linked clones only at relatively low frequency, and these were CD8+. What appeared characteristic of ankylosing spondylitis blood was a TCR beta motif of eight highly homologous variants.

This clonotype was found many times. Antigen: not known. The CDR3 is 13 residues long. V lost 4 bases and J lost 4, with 10 bases in between. The germline gives CDR1 WSHSY, CDR2 SAAADI. 5'-RACE, quantitative and with molecular barcodes, yielded the TCR beta libraries. TCRdb independently ran MiXCR on the 5' RACE reads; one entry per CDR3 protein. The sample lists 800,000 to 900,000 distinct CDR3 sequences; over 9.5% were seen once. This chain joins TRBV10-2 and TRBJ2-5, with D unresolved. The sample consisted of blood, either unsorted or a sorted T cell fraction (not recorded which). The receptor was isolated from a male donor with ankylosing spondylitis. The CDR3 sequence is CASSVGTRETQYF. The CDR3 DNA follows: TGCGCCAGCAGTGTAGGCACCCGAGAGACCCAGTACTTC.